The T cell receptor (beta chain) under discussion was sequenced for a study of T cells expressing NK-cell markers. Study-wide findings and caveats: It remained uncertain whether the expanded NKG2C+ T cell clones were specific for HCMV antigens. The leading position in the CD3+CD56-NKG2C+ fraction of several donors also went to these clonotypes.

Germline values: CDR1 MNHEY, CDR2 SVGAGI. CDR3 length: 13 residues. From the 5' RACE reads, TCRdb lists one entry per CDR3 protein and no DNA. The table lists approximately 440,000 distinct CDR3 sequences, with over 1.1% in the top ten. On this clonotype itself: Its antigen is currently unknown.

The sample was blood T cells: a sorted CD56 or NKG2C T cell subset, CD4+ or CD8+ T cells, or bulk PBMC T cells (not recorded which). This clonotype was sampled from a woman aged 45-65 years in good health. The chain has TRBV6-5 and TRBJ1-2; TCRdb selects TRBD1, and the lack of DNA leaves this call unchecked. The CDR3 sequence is CASSSIRGPGYTF.